The TCR beta chain described here comes from a study of CD8 T cells in ankylosing spondylitis. General observations from the study: Matched ankylosing spondylitis synovial fluid reportedly contained a significantly enriched population of disease-linked clones. Several of the motif variants were reported before in synovial fluid and blood from reactive arthritis. About 8 highly homologous variants made up a TCR beta motif, and this motif appeared characteristic of ankylosing spondylitis blood.

V was clipped by 6 bases and J by 4 bases, with 15 bases between them. Germline loops: CDR1 LGHNT, CDR2 FRNRAP. The CDR3 spans 15 residues. The table lists this clonotype with a few counts. What it binds is not known. Researchers built TCR beta libraries using quantitative 5'-RACE with molecular barcodes. Via MiXCR, TCRdb re-called the 5' RACE reads, giving one row per CDR3 protein. The repertoire holds roughly 200,000 distinct CDR3 sequences, with 9.5% to 15% as singletons. The chain employs TRBV12-5 and TRBJ2-2, with D perhaps matching TRBD2 (5 bases). The receptor's source is a male donor with ankylosing spondylitis or in good health (not recorded which). Sequencing input: blood, either unsorted or a sorted T cell fraction (not recorded which). For the CDR3, the DNA is TGTGCTAGTGGCCTGGCGGGTCGAATCACCGGGGAGCTGTTTTTT. Translated, it gives CASGLAGRITGELFF.